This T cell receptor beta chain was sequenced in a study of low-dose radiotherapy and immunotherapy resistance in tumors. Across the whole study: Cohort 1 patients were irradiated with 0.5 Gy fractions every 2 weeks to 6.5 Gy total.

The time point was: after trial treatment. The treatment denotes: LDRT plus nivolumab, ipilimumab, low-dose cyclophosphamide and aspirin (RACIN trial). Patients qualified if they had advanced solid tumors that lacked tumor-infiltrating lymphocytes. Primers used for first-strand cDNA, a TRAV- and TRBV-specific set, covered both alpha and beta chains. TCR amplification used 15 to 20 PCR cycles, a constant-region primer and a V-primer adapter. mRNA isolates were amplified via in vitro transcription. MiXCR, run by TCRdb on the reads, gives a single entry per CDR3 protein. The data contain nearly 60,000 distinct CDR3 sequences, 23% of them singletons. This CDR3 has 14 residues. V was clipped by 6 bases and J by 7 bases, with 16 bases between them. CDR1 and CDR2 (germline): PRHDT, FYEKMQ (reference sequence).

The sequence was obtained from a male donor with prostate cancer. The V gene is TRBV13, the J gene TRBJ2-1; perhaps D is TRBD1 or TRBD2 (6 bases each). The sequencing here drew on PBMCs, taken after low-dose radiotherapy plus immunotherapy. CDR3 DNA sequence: TGTGCCAGCAGGCGCCAGGGGAGGAGGAATGAGCAGTTCTTC. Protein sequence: CASRRQGRRNEQFF.